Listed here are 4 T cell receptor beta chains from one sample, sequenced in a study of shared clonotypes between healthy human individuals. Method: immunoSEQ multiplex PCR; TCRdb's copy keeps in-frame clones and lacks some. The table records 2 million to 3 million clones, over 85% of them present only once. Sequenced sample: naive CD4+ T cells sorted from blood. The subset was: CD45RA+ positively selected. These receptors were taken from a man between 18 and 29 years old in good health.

In DNA form, the CDR3 reads TGTGCCAGCGGGGTCCCGACAGGGAGTGGGTTATTAGAAGGTAAAGGCTACACCTTC. This encodes CASGVPTGSGLLEGKGYTF. The chain recombines TRBV28 with TRBJ1-2; 7 nucleotides match TRBD1. V lost 8 bases to trimming and J lost 8 bases; unmatched junction nucleotides: 29. CDR3 length equals 19 residues. Germline V gene sequence: CDR1 MDHEN, CDR2 SYDVKM.

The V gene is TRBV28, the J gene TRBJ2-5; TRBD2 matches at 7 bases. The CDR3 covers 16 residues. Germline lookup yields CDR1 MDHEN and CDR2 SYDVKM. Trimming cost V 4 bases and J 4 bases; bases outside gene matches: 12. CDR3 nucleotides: TGTGCCAGCAGTTCCGTTCTGGGAGGGTGGGGAGAGACCCAGTACTTC. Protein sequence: CASSSVLGGWGETQYF.

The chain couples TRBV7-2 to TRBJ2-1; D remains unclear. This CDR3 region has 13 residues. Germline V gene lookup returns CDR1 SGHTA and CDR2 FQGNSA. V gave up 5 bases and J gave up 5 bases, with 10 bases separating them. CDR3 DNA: TGTGCCAGCAGCCTGACTGGTAACAATGAGCAGTTCTTC. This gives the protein CASSLTGNNEQFF.

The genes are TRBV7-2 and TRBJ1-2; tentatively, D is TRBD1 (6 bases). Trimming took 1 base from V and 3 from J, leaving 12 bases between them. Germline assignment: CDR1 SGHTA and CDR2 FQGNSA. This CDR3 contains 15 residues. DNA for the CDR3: TGTGCCAGCAGCTTAGTCGGGGGCGCGCACTATGGCTACACCTTC. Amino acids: CASSLVGGAHYGYTF.